Each of the 23 T cell receptor beta chains below was sequenced from the same sample in a study of vaccination effects on CD4 cells after COVID-19. Their antigens remain unidentified. Before sequencing, viral peptide pools were used by the ViraFEST assay to expand antigen-specific CD4+ T cells. Culture lasted around eleven days before CD4+ T cell isolation. Generated by immunoSEQ multiplex PCR, the TCRdb table keeps only in-frame clones and is missing some. The sample consists of 50,000 to 75,000 clones, roughly four fifths of them appearing once. The source was CD4+ T cells from PBMCs cultured with HCoV-229E spike peptides, collected before COVID-19 vaccination. These receptors all stem from a human donor who received a COVID-19 vaccine.

J is TRBJ2-5 and V is TRBV10-3, with 14 bases lining up with TRBD2. The V gene's germline CDR1 is ENHRY and CDR2 SYGVKD. With V trimmed by 10 bases and J by 6 bases, 19 bases remained unmatched. The CDR3 totals 18 residues. CDR3 in DNA: TGTGCCACCCGTTCGACTAGCGGGGGGGCCGGGGCCGAACAGACCCAGTACTTC. Translated, it gives CATRSTSGGAGAEQTQYF.

This chain connects TRBV6-1 to TRBJ1-3; no firm D call. The CDR3 covers 16 residues. The V gene's germline CDR1 is MNHNS and CDR2 SASEGT. V was cut by 3 bases and J by 0 bases, with 12 bases left in between. CDR3 sequence: CASSELQPNSGNTIYF. The CDR3 DNA reads TGTGCCAGCAGTGAGCTACAACCAAACTCTGGAAACACCATATATTTT.

This chain joins TRBV10-2 and TRBJ2-5; D is possibly TRBD1 or TRBD2 (5 bases each). Trimming removed 10 bases from V and 1 base from J, with 19 bases in between. The CDR3 has 15 residues. CDR1 is WSHSY, CDR2 SAAADI, per germline. The DNA of the CDR3 is TGCGCCACTCACCCGTCGGGGCGCGCCCAAGAGACCCAGTACTTC. Encoded protein: CATHPSGRAQETQYF.

This clone showed up just a few times. The genes are TRBV7-2 and TRBJ1-2; 7 nucleotides match TRBD1. The CDR3 is made up of 15 amino acids. V lost 1 base to trimming and J lost 3 bases; unmatched junction nucleotides: 5. CDR1 and CDR2 from the germline V gene are SGHTA and FQGNSA. CDR3 region: CASSLDRRGHYGYTF. CDR3 coding DNA: TGTGCCAGCAGCTTAGATAGGAGGGGGCACTATGGCTACACCTTC.

This clone was counted a few times. The rearrangement uses TRBV18 and TRBJ2-7, with 10 bases identical to TRBD1. CDR3 length: 16 residues. CDR1 and CDR2 (germline): KGHSH, LQKENI. V lost 2 bases to trimming and J lost 5 bases; unmatched junction nucleotides: 9. The CDR3 here is CASSPEIDRGLDEQYV. In nucleotides, the CDR3 is TGTGCCAGCTCACCAGAAATCGACAGGGGGCTGGACGAGCAGTACGTC.

There are a few counts of this clone. The chain is built from TRBV5-1 and TRBJ1-6; 8 nucleotides match TRBD1. The CDR3 has 15 amino acids. After removal of 4 bases from V and 9 bases from J, the junction contained 9 bases not matched to a gene. Germline V lookup: CDR1 SGHRS, CDR2 YFSETQ. CDR3 amino acids: CASSDGQGMSSPLHF. The CDR3 region has the DNA TGCGCCAGCAGCGACGGACAGGGTATGTCTTCACCCCTCCACTTT.

This clone has more than one count but fewer than ten. The chain is built from TRBV12-5 and TRBJ1-1; D unresolved. Germline CDR1 and CDR2: LGHNT and FRNRAP. Trimming removed 3 bases from V and 5 bases from J, with 10 bases in between. This CDR3 has 13 residues. The CDR3 protein is CASGLTQWTEAFF. Here the CDR3 DNA reads TGTGCTAGTGGTTTAACCCAGTGGACTGAAGCTTTCTTT. Combining the CDR3 with reference TRBV12-5 and TRBJ1-1 gives the whole variable domain DARVTQTPRHKVTEMGQEVTMRCQPILGHNTVFWYRQTMMQGLELLAYFRNRAPLDDSGMPKDRFSAEMPDATLATLKIQPSEPRDSAVYFCASGLTQWTEAFFGQGTRLTVV.

The V gene is TRBV6-5, the J gene TRBJ2-7, with D tentatively TRBD1 (6 bases). Trimming took 0 bases from V and 4 from J, leaving 16 bases between them. Germline assignment: CDR1 MNHEY and CDR2 SVGAGI. The CDR3 sequence is 16 residues long. CDR3 bases: TGTGCCAGCAGTTACTCGCGGACAGTTTCGGGGTACGAGCAGTACGTC. It translates to CASSYSRTVSGYEQYV.

The chain uses TRBV25-1 and TRBJ2-7, with 9 bases fitting TRBD2. The CDR3 covers 14 residues. With V trimmed by 2 bases and J by 1 base, 0 bases remained unmatched. Germline-derived CDR1 and CDR2 are MGHDK and SYGVNS. The DNA for the CDR3 is TGTGCCAGCAGTGAAGCGGGGGGGTCCTACGAGCAGTACGTC. It yields the protein CASSEAGGSYEQYV.

The V and J genes are TRBV19 and TRBJ2-1; the match to TRBD2 covers 12 bases. The V segment lost 0 bases and the J segment 11 bases; nucleotides outside the gene matches: 11. This CDR3 is 17 amino acids long. Germline CDR1 is LNHDA and CDR2 is SQIVND (reference sequence). The CDR3 loop reads CASSIDRPSGGDNKQFF. CDR3 nucleotide sequence: TGTGCCAGTAGTATAGATCGCCCTAGCGGGGGGGACAACAAGCAGTTCTTC.

This rearrangement joins TRBV5-4 to TRBJ2-1, with D tentatively TRBD2 (6 bases). V lost 2 bases and J lost 0, with 9 bases in between. This CDR3 contains 15 residues. In germline, CDR1 is SGHNT, CDR2 YYREEE (reference sequence). CDR3 protein: CASSFGGSSYNEQFF. For the CDR3, the DNA is TGTGCCAGCAGCTTTGGGGGGAGCTCCTACAATGAGCAGTTCTTC.

This clone was observed a single time. V gene TRBV15 combines with J gene TRBJ2-5, with 8 bases aligning to TRBD1. In germline, CDR1 is LNHNV, CDR2 YYDKDF (reference sequence). The CDR3 covers 15 residues. V dropped 0 bases and J dropped 4; count of bases not matched to a gene: 4. The CDR3 protein is CATSRDQGAVETQYF. In nucleotides, the CDR3 is TGTGCCACCAGCAGAGACCAGGGGGCTGTAGAGACCCAGTACTTC.

V and J are TRBV6-5 and TRBJ1-1; 7 bases match TRBD1. J lost 7 bases, V lost 6 bases, and 14 bases had no gene match. In germline, CDR1 is MNHEY, CDR2 SVGAGI. This CDR3 is built from 15 residues. DNA of the CDR3: TGTGCCAGCAGGGTAGACCGACAGGGTGGTGGTGAAGCTTTCTTT. This translates into CASRVDRQGGGEAFF.

The rearrangement links TRBV6-2 or TRBV6-3 to TRBJ2-7; TRBD1 or TRBD2 may be the D gene (5 bases each). The CDR3 sequence is 15 residues long. Trimming removed 5 bases from V and 1 base from J, with 15 bases in between. Germline CDR1 and CDR2: MNHEY and SVGEGT. CDR3 DNA sequence: TGTGCCAGCAGTCGACTATTTACAGGTTCCTACGAGCAGTACGTC. Encoded protein: CASSRLFTGSYEQYV.

The chain joins TRBV11-2 to TRBJ1-2; D might be TRBD1 (5 bases). Germline CDR1 SGHAT, CDR2 FQNNGV. This CDR3 has 15 amino acids. The V end was cut by 0 bases, the J end by 4 bases, with 12 bases between. CDR3 DNA: TGTGCCAGCAGCTTAGATCGTGACAGCACCTATGGCTACACCTTC. Its translation: CASSLDRDSTYGYTF.

This chain joins TRBV6-5 and TRBJ1-3; tentatively, D is TRBD1 (5 bases). CDR1 and CDR2 from the germline V gene are MNHEY and SVGAGI. This CDR3 is built from 15 residues. The V gene lost 6 bases and the J gene lost 0 bases, with 12 bases spanning the gap. The CDR3 is CASRPDSSSGNTIYF. The CDR3 DNA reads as TGTGCCAGCAGACCCGACAGCAGCTCTGGAAACACCATATATTTT.

This chain connects TRBV7-2 to TRBJ1-5; no definite D call. Germline-derived CDR1 and CDR2 are SGHTA and FQGNSA. The ends were cut back, 3 bases at V and 4 bases at J, with 10 bases in the middle. The CDR3 loop spans 14 amino acids. CDR3 region: CASSFATRNQPQHF. CDR3 sequence (DNA): TGTGCCAGCAGCTTTGCAACCCGGAATCAGCCCCAGCATTTT.

The chain is built from TRBV2 and TRBJ2-1; D may be TRBD1 (6 bases). The CDR3 has 13 amino acids. Trimming shortened V by 4 bases and J by 6 bases, and 10 bases separated the two germline ends. CDR1 and CDR2 from the germline V gene are SNHLY and FYNNEI. The CDR3 here is CASSGKGGNEQFF. The CDR3 DNA reads as TGTGCCAGCAGTGGGAAAGGGGGCAATGAGCAGTTCTTC.

This clone appeared a few times. V is TRBV5-1 and J is TRBJ2-4; 11 nucleotides align to TRBD2. Per germline, CDR1 SGHRS and CDR2 YFSETQ. V shed 0 bases and J 8 bases; nucleotides not matched to a gene: 4. The CDR3 extends over 15 amino acids. The CDR3 coding sequence is TGCGCCAGCAGCTTGGATGGGACTAGCGGCGACATTCAGTACTTC. This sequence encodes CASSLDGTSGDIQYF.

The V gene is TRBV7-9, the J gene TRBJ1-3, with unresolved D. The germline CDR1 and CDR2 sequences are SEHNR and FQNEAQ (reference sequence). This CDR3 is built from 12 residues. V was cut by 11 bases and J by 0 bases, with 8 bases left in between. CDR3: CAGHSSGNTIYF. The CDR3 coding sequence is TGTGCCGGGCACAGCTCTGGAAACACCATATATTTT.

The chain employs TRBV10-1 and TRBJ2-5, with a possible D match to TRBD2 (7 bases). Germline V gene data show CDR1 as WNHNN and CDR2 as SYGVQD (reference sequence). Trimming left V 5 bases short and J 1 base short, with 11 bases between. The CDR3 runs to 14 residues. The CDR3 here is CASSPRGAQETQYF. The CDR3 nucleotides read TGCGCCAGCAGTCCTCGGGGGGCCCAAGAGACCCAGTACTTC.

The chain is built from TRBV5-6 and TRBJ1-2; 9 nucleotides align to TRBD1. This CDR3 comprises 15 residues. The ends lost 6 bases at V and 2 bases at J; junction bases unmatched: 8. The germline V gene encodes CDR1 SGHDT and CDR2 YYEEEE. The CDR3 spells CASTLIQGANYGYTF. CDR3 DNA sequence: TGTGCCAGCACTCTAATACAGGGGGCCAACTATGGCTACACCTTC.

The rearrangement uses TRBV27 and TRBJ1-5; TRBD1 matches at 7 bases. Trimming removed 6 bases from V and 7 bases from J; junction bases left unmatched: 6. In germline, CDR1 is MNHEY, CDR2 SMNVEV (reference sequence). This CDR3 is built from 13 residues. CDR3 in DNA: TGTGCCAGCAGCCTGAACAGGGGCCAGCCCCAGCATTTT. Its translation: CASSLNRGQPQHF.